Here is one T cell receptor beta chain with its context. This sample was taken from a study of blood T cell repertoires in COVID-19. Study-wide context: Samples taken during acute and convalescent COVID-19 were collected in the United States, Italy and Spain. PBMCs, B-cell-depleted T cells, or T cells provided the cDNA or gDNA that made up the material.

Cohort assignment relied on participant-reported clinical history. Original processing methods: Researchers report that nucleated cell counts were estimated from reference gene primer amplification. The protocol was immunoSEQ multiplex PCR, while the TCRdb copy is restricted to in-frame clones and leaves out a portion. V, J and clone size were drawn from that table, and D and trimming were deduced from the DNA. Of over 350,000 clones detected, roughly 90% appear once; the ten largest clones hold about 0.89%. Input material: PBMCs or T cells enriched from blood (not recorded which). This clonotype originated in a woman in her 30s with acute COVID-19.

The chain's CDR3 is CASSHLNTPRVDTEAFF. The CDR3 DNA sequence: TGTGCCAGCAGCCATTTGAATACGCCCAGGGTTGACACTGAAGCTTTCTTT. The chain combines TRBV3-1 (or the pseudogene TRBV3-2) with TRBJ1-1; TRBD1 is a possible D gene (5 bases). Per the germline V gene, CDR1 is LGHDT and CDR2 is YNNKEL (reference sequence). There are 17 residues in the CDR3. V was trimmed by 3 bases and J by 3 bases, leaving 20 bases between them.